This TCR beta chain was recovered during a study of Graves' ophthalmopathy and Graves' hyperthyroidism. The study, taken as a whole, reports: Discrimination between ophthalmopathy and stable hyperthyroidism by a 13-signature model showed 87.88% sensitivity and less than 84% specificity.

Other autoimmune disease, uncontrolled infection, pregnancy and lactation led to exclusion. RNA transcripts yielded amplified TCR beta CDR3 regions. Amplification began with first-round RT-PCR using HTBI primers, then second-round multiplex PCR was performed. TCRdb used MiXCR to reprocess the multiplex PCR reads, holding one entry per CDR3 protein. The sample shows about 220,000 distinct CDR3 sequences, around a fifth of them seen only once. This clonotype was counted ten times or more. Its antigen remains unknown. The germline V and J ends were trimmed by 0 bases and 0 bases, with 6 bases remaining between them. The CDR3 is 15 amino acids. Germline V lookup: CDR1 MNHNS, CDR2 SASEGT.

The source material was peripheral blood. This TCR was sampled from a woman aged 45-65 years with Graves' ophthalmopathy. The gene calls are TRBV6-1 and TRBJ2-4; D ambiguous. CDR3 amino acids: CASSEATLAKNIQYF. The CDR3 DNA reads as TGTGCCAGCAGTGAAGCAACCTTAGCCAAAAACATTCAGTACTTC.